This TCR beta chain was identified in a study of T cell responses to AZD1222 COVID-19 vaccine. The study's findings and limits: A mostly white British donor set with more females was recruited, and clonal diversity was possibly underestimated. It was only after the peak T cell response that any repertoires were sampled. With two AZD1222 doses given, Spike-specific TCR breadth and depth both rose.

Doses given second, at about 4 or about 12 weeks, were pooled. Note on this clone: The antigen remains undetermined.

Libraries were prepared by immunoSEQ multiplex PCR; TCRdb keeps only in-frame clonotypes and omits some of them. The sample carries 120,000 or so clones, approximately 94% recorded once. J lost 3 bases, V lost 6 bases, and 4 bases had no gene match. CDR3 length: 14 amino acids. CDR1 MNHEY and CDR2 SVGEGT come from the germline V gene. The TCR sequence derives from an adult who received the AZD1222 COVID-19 vaccine. Here the sequenced sample was peripheral blood, taken 28 days after the second AZD1222 dose. The gene calls are TRBV6-2 or TRBV6-3 and TRBJ1-5; 8 nucleotides match TRBD1. The CDR3 DNA is TGTGCCAGCAGCCGACAGGGGTCCAATCAGCCCCAGCATTTT. This codes for CASSRQGSNQPQHF.